One sample yielded the 22 T cell receptor beta chains listed below, sequenced in a study of CD8 T cells in ankylosing spondylitis. TCRdb itself ran the 5' RACE reads through MiXCR, one entry per CDR3 protein. The data contain about 540,000 distinct CDR3 sequences, more than 9.5% of them singletons. For these TCRs, the target antigens are not known. Study-wide findings and caveats: What seemed typical of ankylosing spondylitis blood was a TCR beta motif built from roughly eight highly homologous variants.

The sequencing sample was made of blood, either unsorted or a sorted T cell fraction (not recorded which). These receptors came from a male donor with ankylosing spondylitis.

This clonotype came up a few times. V and J are TRBV24-1 and TRBJ2-1, with 10 bases fitting TRBD1. Germline lookup yields CDR1 KGHDR and CDR2 SFDVKD. Unmatched junction bases numbered 11, after V lost 3 bases and J lost 4 bases. The CDR3 is 18 amino acids. The CDR3 nucleotides are TGTGCCACCAGTGATCCGCGGACAGGGGGAAACTTGTACAATGAGCAGTTCTTC. This translates into CATSDPRTGGNLYNEQFF.

This clonotype has ten or more counts. V gene TRBV12-3 or TRBV12-4 combines with J gene TRBJ2-3; 13 bases are a match to TRBD2. This CDR3 contains 15 residues. The V gene end was trimmed by 6 bases and the J gene end by 4 bases; junction bases not matched to a gene: 4. The CDR3 DNA follows: TGTGCCAGCAGACCCGGACTAGCGGGAGCAGATACGCAGTATTTT. The encoded protein is CASRPGLAGADTQYF.

This rearrangement joins TRBV6-2 or TRBV6-3 to TRBJ1-4; 7 nucleotides match TRBD1. V lost 6 bases, J lost 2 bases, and 6 bases stayed unmatched. This CDR3 contains 15 residues. The germline gives CDR1 MNHEY, CDR2 SVGEGT. The CDR3 region is CASRTTGVTNEKLFF. CDR3 nucleotides: TGTGCCAGCAGAACAACAGGGGTTACTAATGAAAAACTGTTTTTT.

This clonotype was recorded a few times. The chain is built from TRBV25-1 and TRBJ1-6; 7 bases fit TRBD1. The germline CDR1 and CDR2 sequences are MGHDK and SYGVNS. The length of the CDR3 is 14 residues. V was pared by 5 bases and J by 6 bases, with 4 bases of the junction left unmatched. In DNA form, the CDR3 reads TGTGCCAGCAGTCCGGGACAGTTTAATTCACCCCTCCACTTT. It codes for CASSPGQFNSPLHF.

This clonotype has only a few counts. The V call is TRBV27, the J call TRBJ2-7; no definite D call. V lost 3 bases to trimming and J lost 3 bases, with 12 bases between them. There are 14 residues in the CDR3. Germline values: CDR1 MNHEY, CDR2 SMNVEV (reference sequence). The CDR3 DNA follows: TGTGCCAGCAGTTTCGCTGGAGAAAACTACGAGCAGTACTTC. Translated, it gives CASSFAGENYEQYF.

The gene calls are TRBV15 and TRBJ2-5; 11 bases fit TRBD2. This CDR3 comprises 13 residues. Trimming removed 5 bases from V and 7 bases from J; junction bases left unmatched: 3. Germline CDR1 reads LNHNV; CDR2 reads YYDKDF (reference sequence). Here the CDR3 reads CATSGTSGGTQYF. CDR3 nucleotide sequence: TGTGCCACCAGCGGGACTAGCGGAGGGACCCAGTACTTC.

This clonotype was recorded many times. The chain recombines TRBV4-1 with TRBJ2-1; 7 bases are shared with TRBD2. The CDR3 extends over 13 amino acids. V gave up 6 bases and J gave up 2 bases; unmatched junction bases: 1. Germline lookup yields CDR1 MGHRA and CDR2 YSYEKL. The CDR3 is CASRGGAYNEQFF. As DNA, the CDR3 is TGCGCCAGCAGGGGGGGGGCCTACAATGAGCAGTTCTTC.

The rearrangement joins TRBV4-1 to TRBJ2-2; D call uncertain. The CDR3 has 17 residues. V shed 0 bases and J shed 0 bases, with 11 bases lying between them. CDR1 is MGHRA, CDR2 YSYEKL, per germline. The CDR3 coding sequence is TGCGCCAGCAGCCAAGAAGCCGGCGGCGCGAACACCGGGGAGCTGTTTTTT. It specifies CASSQEAGGANTGELFF.

CDR3 sequence reads: CATSNPGVTDTQYF. Written as DNA, the CDR3 is TGTGCCACCTCCAACCCGGGGGTCACAGATACGCAGTATTTT. V usage is TRBV24-1 and J usage is TRBJ2-3, with D tentatively TRBD2 (6 bases). The V and J ends lost 9 bases and 2 bases respectively, with 14 bases between them. The CDR3 totals 14 residues. Germline CDR1 is KGHDR and CDR2 is SFDVKD.

V and J are TRBV15 and TRBJ2-2, with D unresolved. Trimming cost V 0 bases and J 0 bases, with 8 bases left between them. Germline CDR1 and CDR2: LNHNV and YYDKDF (reference sequence). CDR3 size: 16 residues. CDR3 sequence reads: CATSRDSAANTGELFF. CDR3 nucleotides: TGTGCCACCAGCAGAGACTCGGCAGCGAACACCGGGGAGCTGTTTTTT. Combining the CDR3 with reference TRBV15 and TRBJ2-2 gives the whole variable domain DAMVIQNPRYQVTQFGKPVTLSCSQTLNHNVMYWYQQKSSQAPKLLFHYYDKDFNNEADTPDNFQSRRPNTSFCFLDIRSPGLGDTAMYLCATSRDSAANTGELFFGEGSRLTVL.

This sequence joins TRBV18 and TRBJ1-2; no clear D. Germline CDR1 KGHSH, CDR2 LQKENI. This CDR3 comprises 14 residues. Between the trimmed V and J ends, which lost 0 bases and 2 bases, there was a span of 7 bases. CDR3 loop: CASSPPAVNYGYTF. The CDR3 DNA reads as TGTGCCAGCTCACCACCCGCGGTCAACTATGGCTACACCTTC.

The chain links TRBV4-2 to TRBJ2-7; 8 bases line up with TRBD2. The CDR3 contains 16 residues. Germline-derived CDR1 and CDR2 are LGHNA and YNFKEQ. The V and J ends lost 4 bases and 4 bases, in that order; junction bases with no gene match: 12. CDR3 DNA: TGTGCCAGCAGCCGAGGACTAGCCCTAGACCCTTACGAGCAGTACTTC. It yields the protein CASSRGLALDPYEQYF.

This clonotype was detected a few times. The chain is built from TRBV5-4 and TRBJ1-5; TRBD1 agrees at 7 bases. The germline V gene has CDR1 SGHNT and CDR2 YYREEE (reference sequence). This CDR3 comprises 16 residues. The ends lost 1 base at V and 4 bases at J; junction bases unmatched: 8. CDR3 sequence reads: CASSLRGAGGNQPQHF. The CDR3 nucleotides are TGTGCCAGCAGCTTGAGAGGCGCAGGGGGGAATCAGCCCCAGCATTTT.

This clonotype was seen a handful of times. The V gene is TRBV7-9, the J gene TRBJ2-7, with D unclear. This CDR3 region has 13 residues. Germline assignment: CDR1 SEHNR and CDR2 FQNEAQ (reference sequence). Trimming cost V 5 bases and J 3 bases, with 11 bases left between them. The CDR3 nucleotides are TGTGCCAGCAGCCTCCCTGGGGACTACGAGCAGTACGTC. Residues: CASSLPGDYEQYV.

This clonotype was counted at least ten times. V gene TRBV3-1 combines with J gene TRBJ1-2, with D unclear. Germline CDR1 and CDR2: LGHDT and YNNKEL (reference sequence). The CDR3 sequence is 14 residues long. Deletions cut 4 bases from V and 8 bases from J, with 17 bases between. CDR3 bases: TGTGCCAGCAGCCCCGGCGGGTTTAAGCTCGGCTACACCTTC. The encoded protein is CASSPGGFKLGYTF.

This chain connects TRBV25-1 to TRBJ1-4, with D possibly TRBD1 on 6 matching bases. Trimming stripped 4 bases from V and 5 bases from J, with 11 bases between. The germline V gene has CDR1 MGHDK and CDR2 SYGVNS. The CDR3 consists of 14 residues. The CDR3 is CASSAGHLNEKLFF. CDR3 nucleotide sequence: TGTGCCAGCAGTGCGGGACACCTGAATGAAAAACTGTTTTTT.

This clonotype was picked up a small number of times. The chain recombines TRBV9 with TRBJ2-3, with 7 bases aligning to TRBD1. After removal of 6 bases from V and 2 bases from J, the junction contained 6 bases not matched to a gene. CDR1 SGDLS and CDR2 YYNGEE come from the germline V gene. The CDR3 loop spans 14 amino acids. In nucleotides, the CDR3 is TGTGCCAGCACCCCGGGACAGCCCACAGATACGCAGTATTTT. Its protein is CASTPGQPTDTQYF.

This clonotype was detected only a few times. The chain has TRBV18 and TRBJ1-3; 8 bases map to TRBD1. The V and J ends lost 8 bases and 8 bases, in that order; junction bases with no gene match: 14. The CDR3 runs 15 residues. Looked up from germline, CDR1 is KGHSH and CDR2 is LQKENI. CDR3 coding DNA: TGTGCCAGCACGGATCTGACAGGGGCTTTGGACACCATATATTTT. The encoded protein is CASTDLTGALDTIYF.

DNA for the CDR3: TGCGCCAGCAGCTTGACTAGCGGGAGCTCTGAGGGGGAGCTGTTTTTT. Protein sequence: CASSLTSGSSEGELFF. The chain is built from TRBV5-1 and TRBJ2-2; 11 nucleotides agree with TRBD2. Germline CDR1 SGHRS, CDR2 YFSETQ. The length of the CDR3 is 16 residues. J was trimmed by 8 bases and V by 1 base; bases with no gene match: 7.

This clonotype has at least ten counts. CDR3 region: CASSPRTGVNINYGYTF. The DNA for the CDR3 is TGCGCCAGCAGCCCTCGGACAGGGGTCAATATTAACTATGGCTACACCTTC. The V and J genes are TRBV5-1 and TRBJ1-2; 9 bases agree with TRBD1. J gave up 1 base and V 4 bases, and 11 bases lay outside the gene matches. The CDR3 has 17 residues. Per the germline V gene, CDR1 is SGHRS and CDR2 is YFSETQ. Supplemented by reference TRBV5-1 and TRBJ1-2, the full variable domain reads KAGVTQTPRYLIKTRGQQVTLSCSPISGHRSVSWYQQTPGQGLQFLFEYFSETQRNKGNFPGRFSGRQFSNSRSEMNVSTLELGDSALYLCASSPRTGVNINYGYTFGSGTRLTVV.

This clonotype was seen a handful of times. The V gene is TRBV5-1, the J gene TRBJ1-2; TRBD1 is a possible D gene (6 bases). V was cut by 3 bases and J by 9 bases, with 18 bases left in between. Germline CDR1 is SGHRS and CDR2 is YFSETQ. The length of the CDR3 is 14 residues. CDR3 protein: CASSSGTFRASYTF. CDR3 sequence (DNA): TGCGCCAGCAGCTCAGGGACATTCAGGGCGAGCTACACCTTC.

There are a few counts of this clonotype. The chain combines TRBV5-1 with TRBJ2-5, with 7 bases aligning to TRBD2. The V gene end was trimmed by 4 bases and the J gene end by 2 bases; junction bases not matched to a gene: 5. Per the germline V gene, CDR1 is SGHRS and CDR2 is YFSETQ. This CDR3 is built from 14 residues. This CDR3 is CASSPGRVQETQYF. The CDR3 DNA is TGCGCCAGCAGCCCTGGGAGGGTACAAGAGACCCAGTACTTC. Together with reference TRBV5-1 and TRBJ2-5, the CDR3 gives the full variable domain: KAGVTQTPRYLIKTRGQQVTLSCSPISGHRSVSWYQQTPGQGLQFLFEYFSETQRNKGNFPGRFSGRQFSNSRSEMNVSTLELGDSALYLCASSPGRVQETQYFGPGTRLLVL.